One sample yielded the 25 T cell receptor beta chains listed below, sequenced in a study of cytomegalovirus exposure and HLA in healthy donors (dated by TCRdb to the late 2010s). Library creation used the immunoSEQ multiplex PCR assay. For the multiplex PCR, a mixture combining 60 forward primers for TCR Vbeta segments and 13 reverse primers for TCR Jbeta segments was used. TCRdb re-hosts the immuneACCESS table, in-frame sequences only. Its copies lack some clones; in the studies checked, an unresolved V gene accounts for under half of them, and the cause for the rest is not known. For this sample, the table gives 200,000 to 250,000 clones. The ten largest clones capture roughly 1.2% of the sample. What was sequenced was PBMCs. The origin of the receptors is a girl under 10 years old in good health and CMV-seropositive.

The chain has TRBV5-1 and TRBJ1-1; maybe TRBD1 (6 bases). The CDR3 is 13 residues long. Trimming left V 4 bases short and J 5 bases short, with 12 bases between. Germline V gene sequence: CDR1 SGHRS, CDR2 YFSETQ. The CDR3 region is CASSVSGVTEAFF. CDR3 DNA sequence: TGCGCCAGCAGCGTGTCAGGGGTGACTGAAGCTTTCTTT.

The V call is TRBV28, the J call TRBJ1-5, with TRBD1 matching 7 bases. This CDR3 is built from 15 residues. Unmatched junction bases numbered 2, after V lost 3 bases and J lost 0 bases. In germline, CDR1 is MDHEN, CDR2 SYDVKM. The DNA of the CDR3 is TGTGCCAGCAGTTTGACAGGGCTTAGCAATCAGCCCCAGCATTTT. Translating gives CASSLTGLSNQPQHF.

The chain links TRBV4-1 to TRBJ2-1; 10 bases are shared with TRBD2. Germline-derived CDR1 and CDR2 are MGHRA and YSYEKL. The CDR3 consists of 16 residues. With V trimmed by 0 bases and J by 5 bases, 4 bases remained unmatched. CDR3 loop: CASSQDRTSGHNEQFF. The CDR3 nucleotides are TGCGCCAGCAGCCAAGATCGGACTAGCGGCCACAATGAGCAGTTCTTC.

The chain has TRBV7-3 and TRBJ2-2; 9 nucleotides line up with TRBD1. The CDR3 spans 14 residues. Germline V gene data show CDR1 as SGHTA and CDR2 as FQGTGA. The V gene end was trimmed by 5 bases and the J gene end by 3 bases; junction bases not matched to a gene: 1. CDR3 DNA sequence: TGTGCCAGCAGCCGGGACAGGGACACCGGGGAGCTGTTTTTT. The encoded protein is CASSRDRDTGELFF.

The chain joins TRBV11-2 to TRBJ2-1; 9 nucleotides agree with TRBD2. Trimming removed 7 bases from V and 4 bases from J; junction bases left unmatched: 14. The CDR3 runs 17 residues. The germline CDR1 and CDR2 sequences are SGHAT and FQNNGV. The chain's CDR3 is CASTLQTRLAVYNEQFF. Here the CDR3 DNA reads TGTGCCAGCACTCTCCAGACCAGACTAGCGGTTTACAATGAGCAGTTCTTC.

The V call is TRBV10-3, the J call TRBJ2-7; D may be TRBD1 (5 bases). Germline lookup yields CDR1 ENHRY and CDR2 SYGVKD. This CDR3 region has 14 residues. V was pared by 0 bases and J by 5 bases, with 11 bases between. CDR3 DNA sequence: TGTGCCATCAGTGAGTCGGAACAGGCGGACGAGCAGTACTTC. It is translated as CAISESEQADEQYF.

This chain joins TRBV19 and TRBJ2-3; D is possibly TRBD2 (5 bases). Trimming stripped 3 bases from V and 0 bases from J, with 10 bases between. Germline CDR1 LNHDA, CDR2 SQIVND (reference sequence). The CDR3 has 15 amino acids. CDR3 amino acids: CASSIDGISTDTQYF. Here the CDR3 DNA reads TGTGCCAGTAGTATTGACGGGATTAGCACAGATACGCAGTATTTT.

This rearrangement joins TRBV19 to TRBJ1-4; a possible D gene is TRBD1 (6 bases). Germline CDR1 and CDR2: LNHDA and SQIVND (reference sequence). Deletions cut 9 bases from V and 7 bases from J, with 18 bases between. This CDR3 spans 14 amino acids. CDR3 bases: TGTGCCAGCAAGAACCCAGGGGAAAGTGAAAAACTGTTTTTT. Protein product: CASKNPGESEKLFF.

The gene calls are TRBV27 and TRBJ1-5; D is possibly TRBD1 (6 bases). The length of the CDR3 is 14 residues. Trimming shortened V by 3 bases and J by 5 bases, and 11 bases separated the two germline ends. Looked up from germline, CDR1 is MNHEY and CDR2 is SMNVEV (reference sequence). CDR3 region: CASSFRGEHQPQHF. Written as DNA, the CDR3 is TGTGCCAGCAGTTTCAGGGGCGAACATCAGCCCCAGCATTTT.

CDR3 protein: CASSPPPGTMGEQYF. The DNA of the CDR3 is TGTGCCAGCAGCCCTCCCCCCGGGACTATGGGCGAGCAGTACTTC. The chain has TRBV13 and TRBJ2-5, with TRBD2 matching over 7 bases. The DNA matches TRBJ2-7 better at its end, which makes the J call doubtful. CDR1 is PRHDT, CDR2 FYEKMQ, per germline (reference sequence). The CDR3 extends over 15 amino acids.

The chain carries TRBV5-1 and TRBJ2-6; 9 positions agree with TRBD1. The length of the CDR3 is 13 residues. The J segment lost 18 bases and the V segment lost 0 bases, leaving 7 bases of the junction unmatched. The germline CDR1 and CDR2 sequences are SGHRS and YFSETQ. This CDR3 reads CASSLGTPGQGTF. DNA for the CDR3: TGCGCCAGCAGCTTGGGGACTCCGGGACAGGGGACTTTC.

In terms of frequency, this clone is medium-sized. The chain employs TRBV11-2 and TRBJ1-1; D call uncertain. The CDR3 runs to 17 residues. V was clipped by 0 bases and J by 0 bases, with 14 bases between them. Germline V gives CDR1 SGHAT, CDR2 FQNNGV. CDR3 in DNA: TGTGCCAGCAGCTTAGAAGCAGGCCCGCTACTGAACACTGAAGCTTTCTTT. Translation gives CASSLEAGPLLNTEAFF.

The V gene is TRBV5-1, the J gene TRBJ2-7; D is possibly TRBD1 (5 bases). V lost 1 base, J lost 0 bases, and 11 bases lay in between. The CDR3 loop spans 15 amino acids. CDR1 and CDR2 from the germline V gene are SGHRS and YFSETQ. The CDR3 nucleotides are TGCGCCAGCAGCTTGCTGCCAGGGCACTCCTACGAGCAGTACTTC. Its translation is CASSLLPGHSYEQYF.

This CDR3 is CASSFHRENTEAFF. In DNA, the CDR3 is TGTGCCAGCAGCTTTCATCGGGAGAACACTGAAGCTTTCTTT. The chain carries TRBV7-9 and TRBJ1-1; no clear D. Germline CDR1 is SEHNR and CDR2 is FQNEAQ (reference sequence). V dropped 3 bases and J dropped 1 base, with 9 bases sitting between them. The CDR3 sequence is 14 residues long.

J is TRBJ2-7 and V is TRBV7-8, with a possible D match to TRBD2 (5 bases). CDR1 SGHVS and CDR2 FQNEAQ come from the germline V gene. V was clipped by 1 base and J by 5 bases, with 21 bases between them. This CDR3 contains 17 residues. The CDR3 DNA reads TGTGCCAGCAGCTTAGTGGCTAGCCCTCTATCAGTCCACGAGCAGTACTTC. It specifies CASSLVASPLSVHEQYF.

This chain links TRBV30 with TRBJ2-5; 7 bases fit TRBD1. The CDR3 runs 16 residues. Germline CDR1 and CDR2: GTSNPN and SVGIG (reference sequence). The V segment lost 2 bases and the J segment 1 base; nucleotides outside the gene matches: 10. CDR3 sequence reads: CAWSILNRGLQETQYF. CDR3 nucleotides: TGTGCCTGGAGTATTCTCAACAGGGGTCTCCAAGAGACCCAGTACTTC. The full variable domain, with the rest looked up from reference TRBV30 and TRBJ2-5, is SQTIHQWPATLVQPVGSPLSLECTVEGTSNPNLYWYRQAAGRGLQLLFYSVGIGQISSEVPQNLSASRPQDRQFILSSKKLLLSDSGFYLCAWSILNRGLQETQYFGPGTRLLVL.

The rearrangement uses TRBV28 and TRBJ1-1, with TRBD1 matching 7 bases. The CDR3 has 13 amino acids. Unmatched junction bases numbered 1, after V lost 6 bases and J lost 0 bases. CDR1 and CDR2 from the germline V gene are MDHEN and SYDVKM. CDR3 nucleotides: TGTGCCAGCAGGGGGACAGTGAACACTGAAGCTTTCTTT. The encoded protein is CASRGTVNTEAFF.

V and J are TRBV5-6 and TRBJ1-2; TRBD1 is a possible D gene (5 bases). Germline lookup yields CDR1 SGHDT and CDR2 YYEEEE. V lost 4 bases and J 13 bases, leaving 23 bases between the germline ends. CDR3 length: 14 amino acids. The CDR3 reads CASSPGTIRDLGTF. CDR3 coding DNA: TGTGCCAGCAGCCCCGGGACCATTCGGGACTTGGGCACCTTC.

This chain joins TRBV7-9 and TRBJ2-7; possibly TRBD2 for D (5 bases). The CDR3 sequence is 11 residues long. Germline loops: CDR1 SEHNR, CDR2 FQNEAQ (reference sequence). CDR3 residues: CQSADAYEQYF. As DNA, the CDR3 is TGTCAATCAGCGGACGCCTACGAGCAGTACTTC.

The V call is TRBV5-1, the J call TRBJ2-3, with 12 bases matching TRBD2. The length of the CDR3 is 16 residues. The germline gives CDR1 SGHRS, CDR2 YFSETQ. Trimming at V came to 4 bases and at J to 1 base, leaving 4 bases not matched to a gene. The CDR3 reads CASSIGLAGRTDTQYF. Written as DNA, the CDR3 is TGCGCCAGCAGCATAGGACTAGCGGGACGCACAGATACGCAGTATTTT.

The chain couples TRBV28 to TRBJ1-1; TRBD1 matches at 9 bases. CDR1 is MDHEN, CDR2 SYDVKM, per germline. The CDR3 contains 16 residues. Germline trimming cut 3 bases from V and 12 bases from J; bases unmatched to any gene: 17. The CDR3 reads CASSFFTIQGQGTTFF. CDR3 sequence (DNA): TGTGCCAGCAGTTTCTTTACTATTCAGGGACAGGGCACGACTTTCTTT. Full variable domain (missing parts from reference TRBV28 and TRBJ1-1): DVKVTQSSRYLVKRTGEKVFLECVQDMDHENMFWYRQDPGLGLRLIYFSYDVKMKEKGDIPEGYSVSREKKERFSLILESASTNQTSMYLCASSFFTIQGQGTTFFGQGTRLTVV.

The rearrangement uses TRBV7-8 and TRBJ2-7, with D possibly TRBD2 on 5 matching bases. This CDR3 has 13 amino acids. Trimming took off 2 bases at V and 3 bases at J, with 8 bases between the two ends. The germline V gene has CDR1 SGHVS and CDR2 FQNEAQ. The CDR3 nucleotides read TGTGCCAGCAGCTTATCGAGGGACTACGAGCAGTACTTC. Amino acid sequence: CASSLSRDYEQYF.

The chain couples TRBV6-5 to TRBJ1-1; D unresolved. CDR3 size: 14 residues. Germline V gene data show CDR1 as MNHEY and CDR2 as SVGAGI. Between the trimmed V and J ends, which lost 7 bases and 4 bases, there was a span of 16 bases. The CDR3 DNA reads as TGTGCCAGCAACCCCTGGGTGTCGGGCACTGAAGCTTTCTTT. Its translation: CASNPWVSGTEAFF.

This chain uses TRBV5-1 with TRBJ2-6; 8 bases agree with TRBD1. The CDR3 has 15 amino acids. With 3 bases clipped from V and 2 bases from J, the junction kept 1 base outside the gene matches. Germline values: CDR1 SGHRS, CDR2 YFSETQ. The CDR3 DNA reads as TGCGCCAGCAGCTCGACAGGGGCTGGGGCCAACGTCCTGACTTTC. It specifies CASSSTGAGANVLTF.

This chain connects TRBV7-2 to TRBJ2-3, with D tentatively TRBD2 (5 bases). The germline gives CDR1 SGHTA, CDR2 FQGNSA. CDR3 size: 13 residues. The V end was cut by 0 bases, the J end by 5 bases, with 6 bases between. CDR3 sequence (DNA): TGTGCCAGCAGCTTAGCTCGGGAAGATACGCAGTATTTT. Residues: CASSLAREDTQYF.